Here is one T cell receptor (beta chain) with its context. Antigen unknown. The entry originates in a study of T cells after yellow fever vaccination. Looking at the study overall: It was SMART-Seq v4 Ultra Low Input that prepared the fractions with low cell numbers.

TCRdb independently ran MiXCR on the 5' RACE reads; one entry per CDR3 protein. The sample includes some 550,000 distinct CDR3 sequences, 15% to 20% of them seen just once. Trimming removed 5 bases at V and 2 bases at J, with 16 bases between. CDR1 and CDR2 (germline): SEHNR, FQNEAQ (reference sequence). CDR3 length equals 15 residues. General study results and limits: Contamination of FACS-sorted repertoires by abundant clonotypes from the bulk population could occur. Most clones from primary vaccination resurfaced after the booster (96% CD4, more than 75% CD8).

The V call is TRBV7-9, the J call TRBJ2-7; TRBD2 is a possible D gene (6 bases). This material consisted of PBMCs, taken 15 days after the yellow fever booster vaccination. The receptor was isolated from a man aged 30 to 39 who received the YFV17D yellow fever vaccine. The CDR3 nucleotides read TGTGCCAGCAGCGCTGCCGGGACTCGACCCTACGAGCAGTACTTC. Amino acid sequence: CASSAAGTRPYEQYF.